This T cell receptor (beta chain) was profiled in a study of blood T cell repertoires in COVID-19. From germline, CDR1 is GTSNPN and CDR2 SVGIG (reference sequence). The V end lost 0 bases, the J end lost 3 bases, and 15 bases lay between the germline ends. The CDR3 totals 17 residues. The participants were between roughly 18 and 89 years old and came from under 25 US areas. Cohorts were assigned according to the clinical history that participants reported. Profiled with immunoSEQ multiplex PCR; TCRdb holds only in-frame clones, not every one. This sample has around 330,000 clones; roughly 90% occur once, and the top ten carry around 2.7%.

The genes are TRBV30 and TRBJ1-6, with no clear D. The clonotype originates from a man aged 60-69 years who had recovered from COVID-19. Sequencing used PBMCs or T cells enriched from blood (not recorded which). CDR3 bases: TGTGCCTGGAGTGTACTATCCGGGGATGTCTATAATTCACCCCTCCACTTT. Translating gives CAWSVLSGDVYNSPLHF.